What follows are 30 T cell receptor beta chains derived from one specimen sequenced in a study of Tregs in tolerant kidney transplant recipients. This table comes from immunoSEQ multiplex PCR, and its TCRdb copy is limited to in-frame clones, with some not included. The repertoire consists of about 100,000 clones, with 80% to 95% occurring once and the leading ten covering around 1.6%. Related graft donors supplied nonmyeloablative bone marrow transplants, and mixed chimerism was transient. The material sequenced was CD4+ T cells from blood (PBMCs), taken 12 months after the transplant. These receptors originate from a human patient who received a combined kidney and bone marrow transplant. Some T cells may be transferred from the graft donor.

This clone was counted only a few times. This rearrangement joins TRBV5-1 to TRBJ1-1; no clear D gene. The germline gives CDR1 SGHRS, CDR2 YFSETQ. V was clipped by 4 bases and J by 3 bases, with 16 bases between them. There are 15 residues in the CDR3. CDR3 sequence (DNA): TGCGCCAGCAGCGTAAAACCCAGCGGGGACACTGAAGCTTTCTTT. Amino acid sequence: CASSVKPSGDTEAFF.

Concerning this clone itself: Other DNA sequences in the sample encode the same CDR3. V gene TRBV28 combines with J gene TRBJ1-6; TRBD1 matches 8 bases. The CDR3 runs 16 residues. V lost 5 bases and J lost 7; bases outside the gene matches: 10. Germline V gene sequence: CDR1 MDHEN, CDR2 SYDVKM. CDR3 in DNA: TGTGCCAGCAGTCCCATCGGACAGGGAGCGAATTCACCCCTCCACTTT. This translates into CASSPIGQGANSPLHF.

The chain joins TRBV9 to TRBJ2-4, with 12 bases lining up with TRBD1. CDR1 SGDLS and CDR2 YYNGEE come from the germline V gene. V trimming: 4 bases; J trimming: 1 base; junction bases outside the gene matches: 15. CDR3 size: 20 residues. The CDR3 nucleotides are TGTGCCAGCAGCCCTCACCCAGGGACAGGGGGCGCGAGGGCCAAAAACATTCAGTACTTC. Amino acids: CASSPHPGTGGARAKNIQYF.

The rearrangement joins TRBV7-9 to TRBJ2-3; TRBD2 is a possible D gene (5 bases). This CDR3 region has 16 residues. Germline V gene data show CDR1 as SEHNR and CDR2 as FQNEAQ (reference sequence). V was cut by 5 bases and J by 0 bases, with 15 bases left in between. CDR3 nucleotide sequence: TGTGCCAGCAGCAGAACTAGGGCAACTAGCACAGATACGCAGTATTTT. It encodes CASSRTRATSTDTQYF.

This clone appeared once. The chain combines TRBV5-4 with TRBJ2-7; tentative D call: TRBD1 (6 bases). There are 15 residues in the CDR3. Germline CDR1 reads SGHNT; CDR2 reads YYREEE (reference sequence). V lost 4 bases, J lost 2 bases, and 16 bases lay in between. In nucleotides, the CDR3 is TGTGCCAGCAGCGAAACCGGGACAAAGGCCTACGAGCAGTACTTC. Translating it yields CASSETGTKAYEQYF.

The J gene is TRBJ2-7, the V gene TRBV21-1; the DNA was not compared with TRBD2, the D call given in the table. TRBV21-1 corresponds to a pseudogene. CDR3 length equals 15 residues. The CDR3 bases are TGTGCCAGCAGCAAAGAGCGGGGGCCCTCCTACGAGCAGTACTTC. Amino acid sequence: CASSKERGPSYEQYF.

The chain links TRBV5-1 to TRBJ1-2; TRBD1 might be the D (5 bases). CDR1 is SGHRS and CDR2 is YFSETQ in the germline V gene. This CDR3 has 13 residues. Between the trimmed V and J ends, which lost 0 bases and 8 bases, there was a span of 11 bases. The CDR3 reads CASSLVGAAGYTF. CDR3 in DNA: TGCGCCAGCAGCTTGGTAGGGGCAGCGGGCTACACCTTC.

The rearrangement joins TRBV7-3 to TRBJ2-2, with D unclear. Trimming removed 4 bases at V and 7 bases at J, with 10 bases between. Germline CDR1 is SGHTA and CDR2 is FQGTGA. This CDR3 contains 13 residues. This CDR3 reads CASSYSWSGELFF. The CDR3 DNA reads as TGTGCCAGCAGCTATTCGTGGAGCGGGGAGCTGTTTTTT.

This clone was seen a single time. The chain recombines TRBV9 with TRBJ1-2, with a weak D call TRBD1 (5 bases). The CDR3 contains 15 residues. Per the germline V gene, CDR1 is SGDLS and CDR2 is YYNGEE. The V end lost 0 bases, the J end lost 2 bases, and 11 bases lay between the germline ends. The CDR3 here is CASSVAWGDNYGYTF. Here the CDR3 DNA reads TGTGCCAGCAGCGTAGCTTGGGGCGACAACTATGGCTACACCTTC. Using reference TRBV9 and TRBJ1-2 for the parts outside the CDR3, the full variable domain is DSGVTQTPKHLITATGQRVTLRCSPRSGDLSVYWYQQSLDQGLQFLIQYYNGEERAKGNILERFSAQQFPDLHSELNLSSLELGDSALYFCASSVAWGDNYGYTFGSGTRLTVV.

The J gene is TRBJ2-3, the V gene TRBV4-2; 10 nucleotides align to TRBD2. With V trimmed by 0 bases and J by 2 bases, 5 bases remained unmatched. The CDR3 runs to 17 residues. The V gene's germline CDR1 is LGHNA and CDR2 YNFKEQ. The CDR3 region has the DNA TGTGCCAGCAGCCAAGAGGCGAGCGGGGGGGCCACAGATACGCAGTATTTT. This gives the protein CASSQEASGGATDTQYF.

V and J are TRBV5-1 and TRBJ1-3; D gene uncertain. The CDR3 runs to 16 residues. Germline V CDR1 and CDR2: SGHRS, YFSETQ. V lost 6 bases to trimming and J lost 0 bases, with 16 bases between them. This chain's CDR3 is CASTSGGPRSGNTIYF. The CDR3 nucleotides are TGCGCCAGCACCTCAGGCGGGCCTCGCTCTGGAAACACCATATATTTT.

The gene calls are TRBV11-3 and TRBJ2-7; D perhaps matches TRBD1 (6 bases). The CDR3 spans 15 residues. CDR1 and CDR2 from the germline V gene are SGHNT and YENEEA. V was pared by 5 bases and J by 6 bases, with 20 bases between. CDR3: CASSPRTVITSEQYF. Here the CDR3 DNA reads TGTGCCAGCAGCCCACGGACAGTAATTACCTCCGAGCAGTACTTC.

V and J are TRBV11-1 and TRBJ1-1, with D tentatively TRBD1 (5 bases). Germline CDR1 reads SGHAT; CDR2 reads FQDESV (reference sequence). Trimming took off 4 bases at V and 0 bases at J, with 9 bases between the two ends. The CDR3 runs 14 residues. Here the CDR3 DNA reads TGTGCCAGCAGCTGGGGGAGGATGAACACTGAAGCTTTCTTT. Amino acids: CASSWGRMNTEAFF. Using reference TRBV11-1 and TRBJ1-1 for the parts outside the CDR3, the full variable domain is EAEVAQSPRYKITEKSQAVAFWCDPISGHATLYWYRQILGQGPELLVQFQDESVVDDSQLPKDRFSAERLKGVDSTLKIQPAELGDSAMYLCASSWGRMNTEAFFGQGTRLTVV.

About this clone: Other DNA sequences in this sample translate to the same CDR3. The genes are TRBV5-1 and TRBJ2-1; 11 bases align to TRBD2. The CDR3 sequence is 15 residues long. Trimming took 1 base from V and 8 from J; bases not matched to a gene: 5. Germline CDR1 is SGHRS and CDR2 is YFSETQ. In nucleotides, the CDR3 is TGCGCCAGCAGCTTGAAACTAGCGGGAGCCGATGAGCAGTTCTTC. Translating gives CASSLKLAGADEQFF. Variable domain in full (rest from reference TRBV5-1 and TRBJ2-1): KAGVTQTPRYLIKTRGQQVTLSCSPISGHRSVSWYQQTPGQGLQFLFEYFSETQRNKGNFPGRFSGRQFSNSRSEMNVSTLELGDSALYLCASSLKLAGADEQFFGPGTRLTVL.

This chain links TRBV28 with TRBJ1-6, with 7 bases lining up with TRBD1. Trimming removed 4 bases from V and 7 bases from J; junction bases left unmatched: 4. Looked up from germline, CDR1 is MDHEN and CDR2 is SYDVKM. The CDR3 is 14 amino acids. CDR3 DNA sequence: TGTGCCAGCAGTTCTCCGGGACAGAATTCACCCCTCCACTTT. This encodes CASSSPGQNSPLHF.

The chain couples TRBV11-3 to TRBJ2-7, with 7 bases lining up with TRBD2. The CDR3 is 14 amino acids. Germline CDR1 is SGHNT and CDR2 is YENEEA. Unmatched junction bases numbered 3, after V lost 0 bases and J lost 4 bases. CDR3 sequence reads: CASSLDSGLYEQYF. The CDR3 nucleotides are TGTGCCAGCAGCTTAGATAGCGGGTTATACGAGCAGTACTTC. The variable domain in full, with the rest retrieved from reference TRBV11-3 and TRBJ2-7, is EAGVVQSPRYKIIEKKQPVAFWCNPISGHNTLYWYLQNLGQGPELLIRYENEEAVDDSQLPKDRFSAERLKGVDSTLKIQPAELGDSAVYLCASSLDSGLYEQYFGPGTRLTVT.

The rearrangement uses TRBV18 and TRBJ2-1, with a weak D call TRBD1 (5 bases). Deletions cut 2 bases from V and 0 bases from J, with 23 bases between. The CDR3 spans 20 residues. Germline CDR1 reads KGHSH; CDR2 reads LQKENI. The CDR3 reads CASSPVDRVRPFSSYNEQFF. In DNA, the CDR3 is TGTGCCAGCTCACCAGTCGACAGAGTTAGACCCTTTAGCTCCTACAATGAGCAGTTCTTC. Combining the CDR3 with reference TRBV18 and TRBJ2-1 gives the whole variable domain NAGVMQNPRHLVRRRGQEARLRCSPMKGHSHVYWYRQLPEEGLKFMVYLQKENIIDESGMPKERFSAEFPKEGPSILRIQQVVRGDSAAYFCASSPVDRVRPFSSYNEQFFGPGTRLTVL.

The rearrangement joins TRBV4-3 to TRBJ1-6; D is unresolved. V dropped 2 bases and J dropped 9 bases, with 8 bases sitting between them. Germline values: CDR1 LGHNA, CDR2 YSLEER. The CDR3 loop spans 13 amino acids. The CDR3 nucleotides read TGCGCCAGCAGCCAATCATCCAGTTCACCCCTCCACTTT. Translated, it gives CASSQSSSSPLHF.

The chain joins TRBV4-1 to TRBJ2-2; D possibly corresponds to TRBD2 (6 bases). Germline V CDR1 and CDR2: MGHRA, YSYEKL. The CDR3 extends over 15 amino acids. V lost 7 bases, J lost 6 bases, and 18 bases lay in between. CDR3 loop: CASKASFRGSGELFF. The CDR3 nucleotides read TGCGCCAGCAAAGCCTCGTTCCGGGGGTCCGGGGAGCTGTTTTTT.

The chain is built from TRBV6-1 and TRBJ2-1; TRBD2 matches 7 bases. The V gene end was trimmed by 1 base and the J gene end by 2 bases; junction bases not matched to a gene: 11. This CDR3 has 18 residues. Germline CDR1 reads MNHNS; CDR2 reads SASEGT. Written as DNA, the CDR3 is TGTGCCAGCAGTGAAGTTCTGGGACTATTCCGAGCCTACAATGAGCAGTTCTTC. This sequence encodes CASSEVLGLFRAYNEQFF.

This chain links TRBV5-1 with TRBJ2-7, with 8 bases identical to TRBD2. Trimming took 1 base from V and 7 from J; bases not matched to a gene: 13. The CDR3 is 16 residues long. Looked up from germline, CDR1 is SGHRS and CDR2 is YFSETQ. CDR3 sequence: CASSLRLDSGAREQYF. The DNA for the CDR3 is TGCGCCAGCAGCTTGCGGCTGGATAGCGGGGCTAGGGAGCAGTACTTC.

The chain combines TRBV5-1 with TRBJ2-1, with 8 bases aligning to TRBD2. Germline trimming cut 7 bases from V and 4 bases from J; bases unmatched to any gene: 10. The CDR3 runs 15 residues. CDR1 and CDR2 from the germline V gene are SGHRS and YFSETQ. Here the CDR3 DNA reads TGCGCCAGCGCCTCCGGGGGGGGGCAATACAATGAGCAGTTCTTC. This gives the protein CASASGGGQYNEQFF.

The chain recombines TRBV9 with TRBJ2-5, with 11 bases matching TRBD2. From germline, CDR1 is SGDLS and CDR2 YYNGEE. The CDR3 runs 15 residues. Losses at the gene ends were 3 bases for V and 2 bases for J; bases not matched to a gene: 3. The CDR3 here is CASSGGTSGQETQYF. CDR3 DNA: TGTGCCAGCAGCGGAGGGACTAGCGGACAAGAGACCCAGTACTTC. Supplemented by reference TRBV9 and TRBJ2-5, the full variable domain reads DSGVTQTPKHLITATGQRVTLRCSPRSGDLSVYWYQQSLDQGLQFLIQYYNGEERAKGNILERFSAQQFPDLHSELNLSSLELGDSALYFCASSGGTSGQETQYFGPGTRLLVL.

This clone came up once. The chain recombines TRBV19 with TRBJ2-3, with a weak D call TRBD1 (5 bases). Germline-derived CDR1 and CDR2 are LNHDA and SQIVND (reference sequence). This CDR3 has 14 amino acids. Trimming shortened V by 5 bases and J by 2 bases, and 11 bases separated the two germline ends. The CDR3 bases are TGTGCCAGTAGTGGCAGGGATCCCACAGATACGCAGTATTTT. This encodes CASSGRDPTDTQYF.

In DNA form, the CDR3 reads TGCGCCAGCAGCCAAGATCGTCGGGGGGGCCTGTACACAGATACGCAGTATTTT. Its protein is CASSQDRRGGLYTDTQYF. The V and J genes are TRBV4-3 and TRBJ2-3; 8 bases are shared with TRBD2. This CDR3 has 18 amino acids. The junction had 10 bases not matched to a gene; V was cut back by 0 bases and J by 2 bases. Germline V gene sequence: CDR1 LGHNA, CDR2 YSLEER.

The chain combines TRBV18 with TRBJ1-1, with 7 bases identical to TRBD1. Germline CDR1 reads KGHSH; CDR2 reads LQKENI. The V gene end was trimmed by 10 bases and the J gene end by 5 bases; junction bases not matched to a gene: 13. The CDR3 runs to 14 residues. The CDR3 protein is CATQDETGYTEAFF. For the CDR3, the DNA is TGTGCCACTCAGGATGAGACAGGGTATACTGAAGCTTTCTTT.

This clone was counted a single time. The chain couples TRBV7-2 to TRBJ2-1; 11 bases match TRBD2. The CDR3 loop spans 16 amino acids. The J segment lost 7 bases and the V segment lost 5 bases, leaving 10 bases of the junction unmatched. CDR1 and CDR2 from the germline V gene are SGHTA and FQGNSA. CDR3 DNA: TGTGCCAGCAGCCAGGGGCGACTAGCGGGGCTTAATGAGCAGTTCTTC. It specifies CASSQGRLAGLNEQFF.

The chain carries TRBV19 and TRBJ2-5, with D possibly TRBD2 on 6 matching bases. Germline V gives CDR1 LNHDA, CDR2 SQIVND (reference sequence). Trimming shortened V by 4 bases and J by 0 bases, and 12 bases separated the two germline ends. The CDR3 is made up of 15 amino acids. Here the CDR3 reads CASSTGLTYQETQYF. CDR3 bases: TGTGCCAGTAGTACTGGACTAACGTACCAAGAGACCCAGTACTTC.

Details on this clone: Other DNA sequences in the sample encode the same CDR3. This rearrangement joins TRBV7-2 to TRBJ2-5, with 16 nucleotides matching TRBD2. The V segment lost 5 bases and the J segment 5 bases; nucleotides outside the gene matches: 5. This CDR3 is 16 amino acids long. Germline assignment: CDR1 SGHTA and CDR2 FQGNSA. CDR3 residues: CASSTGLAGGRETQYF. In DNA form, the CDR3 reads TGTGCCAGCAGCACGGGACTAGCGGGGGGGAGGGAGACCCAGTACTTC.

The J gene is TRBJ2-7, the V gene TRBV5-4; D gene unclear. Germline values: CDR1 SGHNT, CDR2 YYREEE (reference sequence). V was shortened by 4 bases and J by 7 bases, with 21 bases between the two germline ends. This CDR3 is built from 15 residues. In DNA, the CDR3 is TGTGCCAGCAGCCCCACTGGGCAGTCCCCTACGGAGCAGTACTTC. It yields the protein CASSPTGQSPTEQYF. Full variable domain (outside the CDR3, taken from reference TRBV5-4 and TRBJ2-7): ETGVTQSPTHLIKTRGQQVTLRCSSQSGHNTVSWYQQALGQGPQFIFQYYREEENGRGNFPPRFSGLQFPNYSSELNVNALELDDSALYLCASSPTGQSPTEQYFGPGTRLTVT.